These 30 T cell receptor beta chains were all obtained from the same sample, sequenced in a study of brain T cells in children with intractable seizures. Sequencing used immunoSEQ multiplex PCR; TCRdb keeps in-frame clones, though not all of them. The sample yields 340,000 or so clones, over 90% seen once. Indicated time point: blood from clinic visit 5 months post-surgery; TSC patient then seizure free. The source material was peripheral blood, sampled approximately 5 months after surgery. These receptors all stem from a boy in the first two years of life with tuberous sclerosis and intractable seizures.

The gene calls are TRBV7-3 and TRBJ1-1; D gene uncertain. The germline V and J ends were trimmed by 1 base and 3 bases, with 6 bases remaining between them. CDR1 is SGHTA, CDR2 FQGTGA, per germline. The CDR3 covers 13 residues. The CDR3 DNA reads as TGTGCCAGCAGCTTAAGGGAGGACACTGAAGCTTTCTTT. The encoded protein is CASSLREDTEAFF.

This chain uses TRBV3-1 (or the pseudogene TRBV3-2) with TRBJ2-3, with 8 nucleotides matching TRBD2. V lost 0 bases, J lost 5 bases, and 13 bases stayed unmatched. Per the germline V gene, CDR1 is LGHDT and CDR2 is YNNKEL (reference sequence). The CDR3 is made up of 18 amino acids. CDR3 coding DNA: TGTGCCAGCAGCCAAGATCCTAGTGGGTCCCGGGGGGGAGATACGCAGTATTTT. Protein sequence: CASSQDPSGSRGGDTQYF.

The chain has TRBV3-1 (or the pseudogene TRBV3-2) and TRBJ2-3; D possibly corresponds to TRBD1 (8 bases). Per the germline V gene, CDR1 is LGHDT and CDR2 is YNNKEL (reference sequence). CDR3 length: 16 residues. V lost 4 bases and J lost 4, with 18 bases in between. The CDR3 here is CASSLVGQGGADTQYF. The DNA for the CDR3 is TGTGCCAGCAGCCTAGTAGGACAGGGAGGGGCAGATACGCAGTATTTT.

V usage is TRBV4-1 and J usage is TRBJ1-2; possible D gene TRBD1, 5 bases. The V end lost 7 bases, the J end lost 5 bases, and 20 bases lay between the germline ends. Germline lookup yields CDR1 MGHRA and CDR2 YSYEKL. The CDR3 covers 15 residues. The CDR3 here is CASTRDGGEGYGYTF. In DNA, the CDR3 is TGCGCCAGCACCCGAGACGGGGGAGAGGGGTATGGCTACACCTTC.

The J gene is TRBJ1-1, the V gene TRBV5-1; D is ambiguous. Deletions cut 4 bases from V and 3 bases from J, with 16 bases between. The CDR3 is made up of 15 amino acids. Germline assignment: CDR1 SGHRS and CDR2 YFSETQ. CDR3 nucleotide sequence: TGCGCCAGCAGCCGCCCCAGTAACGGGGACACTGAAGCTTTCTTT. Translating gives CASSRPSNGDTEAFF. Full variable domain (rest looked up from reference TRBV5-1 and TRBJ1-1): KAGVTQTPRYLIKTRGQQVTLSCSPISGHRSVSWYQQTPGQGLQFLFEYFSETQRNKGNFPGRFSGRQFSNSRSEMNVSTLELGDSALYLCASSRPSNGDTEAFFGQGTRLTVV.

This rearrangement joins TRBV7-9 to TRBJ2-5, with no clear D. V shed 5 bases and J shed 0 bases, with 16 bases lying between them. There are 16 residues in the CDR3. Germline lookup yields CDR1 SEHNR and CDR2 FQNEAQ (reference sequence). The CDR3 DNA is TGTGCCAGCAGCCCGAGAATAGGAGTTCACCAAGAGACCCAGTACTTC. Translation: CASSPRIGVHQETQYF.

The chain employs TRBV30 and TRBJ2-2, with 8 bases matching TRBD2. The CDR3 extends over 14 amino acids. V was pared by 8 bases and J by 2 bases, with 7 bases of the junction left unmatched. From germline, CDR1 is GTSNPN and CDR2 SVGIG (reference sequence). DNA of the CDR3: TGTGCCGGCGGGCGGGGGGCTAACACCGGGGAGCTGTTTTTT. Protein product: CAGGRGANTGELFF.

The chain recombines TRBV2 with TRBJ1-4; 11 bases agree with TRBD1. CDR3 size: 15 residues. The germline CDR1 and CDR2 sequences are SNHLY and FYNNEI. V shed 4 bases and J 3 bases; nucleotides not matched to a gene: 1. CDR3: CASSAGQGANEKLFF. The CDR3 coding sequence is TGTGCCAGCAGTGCGGGACAGGGGGCTAATGAAAAACTGTTTTTT.

V gene TRBV7-3 combines with J gene TRBJ2-3; 8 nucleotides match TRBD2. Germline CDR1 is SGHTA and CDR2 is FQGTGA. The CDR3 has 16 amino acids. V trimming: 4 bases; J trimming: 4 bases; junction bases outside the gene matches: 10. The CDR3 nucleotides read TGTGCCAGCAGCTCTTTTTCGGGACTAGTGGCAGATACGCAGTATTTT. Protein sequence: CASSSFSGLVADTQYF.

The genes are TRBV6-2 or TRBV6-3 and TRBJ1-1, with no clear D. The germline CDR1 and CDR2 sequences are MNHEY and SVGEGT. V lost 4 bases and J 1 base, leaving 7 bases between the germline ends. CDR3 length: 13 amino acids. The CDR3 coding sequence is TGTGCCAGCAGTTTTGAGGGGAACACTGAAGCTTTCTTT. The encoded protein is CASSFEGNTEAFF.

The V gene is TRBV25-1, the J gene TRBJ2-7; D may be TRBD2 (6 bases). V was cut by 4 bases and J by 2 bases, with 9 bases left in between. The CDR3 loop spans 13 amino acids. From germline, CDR1 is MGHDK and CDR2 SYGVNS. CDR3 DNA: TGTGCCAGCAGTGGCGGGACTCCCTACGAGCAGTACTTC. Amino acids: CASSGGTPYEQYF.

The rearrangement links TRBV5-1 to TRBJ2-7, with 8 nucleotides matching TRBD1. The germline gives CDR1 SGHRS, CDR2 YFSETQ. The CDR3 is 14 amino acids. Trimming at V came to 3 bases and at J to 6 bases, leaving 8 bases not matched to a gene. CDR3 region: CASSSTIQGGEQYF. For the CDR3, the DNA is TGCGCCAGCAGCTCCACAATACAGGGGGGCGAGCAGTACTTC. The entire variable domain, with the rest obtained from reference TRBV5-1 and TRBJ2-7, is as follows: KAGVTQTPRYLIKTRGQQVTLSCSPISGHRSVSWYQQTPGQGLQFLFEYFSETQRNKGNFPGRFSGRQFSNSRSEMNVSTLELGDSALYLCASSSTIQGGEQYFGPGTRLTVT.

The rearrangement links TRBV5-5 to TRBJ2-1; 7 nucleotides align to TRBD2. The CDR3 has 16 amino acids. V lost 0 bases to trimming and J lost 0 bases; unmatched junction nucleotides: 3. Germline values: CDR1 SGHKS, CDR2 YYEKEE (reference sequence). This CDR3 reads CASSLASGSSYNEQFF. CDR3 nucleotide sequence: TGTGCCAGCAGCTTGGCTAGCGGCAGCTCCTACAATGAGCAGTTCTTC.

This chain uses TRBV19 with TRBJ2-3; TRBD2 matches 7 bases. The CDR3 covers 17 residues. CDR1 and CDR2 (germline): LNHDA, SQIVND (reference sequence). After removal of 5 bases from V and 2 bases from J, the junction contained 13 bases not matched to a gene. The CDR3 DNA reads as TGTGCCAGTAGTCCCCAGGTGGGGGGACTATACACAGATACGCAGTATTTT. Protein: CASSPQVGGLYTDTQYF.

The table lists this clone with a count of one. J is TRBJ1-2 and V is TRBV7-2; a weak D match, TRBD1 (5 bases). The V gene's germline CDR1 is SGHTA and CDR2 FQGNSA. The CDR3 runs 16 residues. V was trimmed by 1 base and J by 4 bases, leaving 16 bases between them. As DNA, the CDR3 is TGTGCCAGCAGCTTAGATTGGAGAGGGACGGGCTATGGCTACACCTTC. Protein product: CASSLDWRGTGYGYTF.

V gene TRBV6-1 combines with J gene TRBJ2-7, with D possibly matching TRBD2 (5 bases). Trimming pared 3 bases from V and 5 bases from J, leaving 11 bases between. The CDR3 consists of 13 residues. Germline V gene data show CDR1 as MNHNS and CDR2 as SASEGT. CDR3 in amino acids: CASSDPGFNEQYF. In DNA, the CDR3 is TGTGCCAGCAGTGATCCGGGGTTCAACGAGCAGTACTTC.

This clone was seen a single time. The V call is TRBV27, the J call TRBJ2-7, with 8 positions matching TRBD1. V lost 1 base to trimming and J lost 4 bases; unmatched junction nucleotides: 0. This CDR3 contains 13 residues. Germline V gene sequence: CDR1 MNHEY, CDR2 SMNVEV (reference sequence). The CDR3 is CASSLYRGYEQYF. The CDR3 DNA reads TGTGCCAGCAGTTTATACAGGGGGTACGAGCAGTACTTC.

The V call is TRBV7-9, the J call TRBJ2-7; 14 nucleotides agree with TRBD2. The CDR3 has 15 residues. Germline lookup yields CDR1 SEHNR and CDR2 FQNEAQ (reference sequence). The ends lost 5 bases at V and 4 bases at J; junction bases unmatched: 4. CDR3 sequence reads: CASSMGLAGAYEQYF. The CDR3 region has the DNA TGTGCCAGCAGCATGGGACTAGCGGGAGCGTACGAGCAGTACTTC.

The chain joins TRBV28 to TRBJ1-5, with 9 bases aligning to TRBD1. The V segment lost 6 bases and the J segment 11 bases; nucleotides outside the gene matches: 8. The CDR3 runs 13 residues. From germline, CDR1 is MDHEN and CDR2 SYDVKM. For the CDR3, the DNA is TGTGCCAGCAGACAGGGGGCGTCTGTGTCCCAGCATTTT. Its protein is CASRQGASVSQHF.

This chain joins TRBV5-1 and TRBJ1-3, with no clear D. The germline CDR1 and CDR2 sequences are SGHRS and YFSETQ. V was cut by 0 bases and J by 2 bases, with 18 bases left in between. The CDR3 length is 18 residues. The CDR3 DNA reads TGCGCCAGCAGCTTGGACGGAAGTGAGGGTCCCCCTGGAAACACCATATATTTT. This translates into CASSLDGSEGPPGNTIYF.

The gene calls are TRBV5-1 and TRBJ2-7, with TRBD1 identical over 9 bases. J was trimmed by 1 base and V by 6 bases; bases with no gene match: 8. CDR3 length equals 15 residues. Germline CDR1 reads SGHRS; CDR2 reads YFSETQ. CDR3 sequence reads: CASTRGGTGSYEQYF. DNA of the CDR3: TGCGCCAGCACCCGAGGCGGGACAGGGTCCTACGAGCAGTACTTC.

The chain uses TRBV30 and TRBJ1-6; no definite D call. This CDR3 is 15 amino acids long. V dropped 0 bases and J dropped 0 bases, with 6 bases sitting between them. Looked up from germline, CDR1 is GTSNPN and CDR2 is SVGIG (reference sequence). This CDR3 is CAWSVHGSYNSPLHF. The CDR3, as DNA: TGTGCCTGGAGTGTACACGGCTCCTATAATTCACCCCTCCACTTT.

The chain has TRBV2 and TRBJ1-2; a possible D gene is TRBD1 (5 bases). The ends were cut back, 7 bases at V and 4 bases at J, with 22 bases in the middle. Germline lookup yields CDR1 SNHLY and CDR2 FYNNEI. The CDR3 runs to 16 residues. Here the CDR3 reads CASTLRGPQLSYGYTF. Written as DNA, the CDR3 is TGTGCCAGCACCCTCCGGGGCCCACAACTTAGCTATGGCTACACCTTC.

The chain employs TRBV19 and TRBJ1-4, with D unresolved. The CDR3 is made up of 14 amino acids. From germline, CDR1 is LNHDA and CDR2 SQIVND (reference sequence). V lost 7 bases to trimming and J lost 6 bases, with 15 bases between them. CDR3 amino acids: CASTRGLRDEKLFF. The DNA of the CDR3 is TGTGCCAGTACACGGGGATTGAGGGATGAAAAACTGTTTTTT.

CDR3 bases: TGTGCCAGTAGTGAGGCTAGCGGCGGCATTCAGTACTTC. Amino acid sequence: CASSEASGGIQYF. The chain carries TRBV19 and TRBJ2-4, with TRBD2 matching over 7 bases. Germline V gene sequence: CDR1 LNHDA, CDR2 SQIVND (reference sequence). Germline trimming cut 5 bases from V and 9 bases from J; bases unmatched to any gene: 7. The CDR3 length is 13 residues.

CDR3 coding DNA: TGTGCCAGTAGTTTTCGGACAGGGTTGAGCTATGGCTACACCTTC. It is translated as CASSFRTGLSYGYTF. The gene calls are TRBV19 and TRBJ1-2; TRBD1 matches 8 bases. Germline-derived CDR1 and CDR2 are LNHDA and SQIVND (reference sequence). This CDR3 spans 15 amino acids. Trimming removed 5 bases from V and 4 bases from J; junction bases left unmatched: 9.

The chain links TRBV5-6 to TRBJ2-1; D uncertain. Germline V gene lookup returns CDR1 SGHDT and CDR2 YYEEEE. V was trimmed by 2 bases and J by 4 bases, leaving 16 bases between them. The CDR3 is 16 amino acids. The CDR3 is CASSFGQGKLYNEQFF. The CDR3 coding sequence is TGTGCCAGCAGCTTCGGCCAAGGGAAATTATACAATGAGCAGTTCTTC.

The chain combines TRBV7-6 with TRBJ1-1; the match to TRBD1 covers 11 bases. The CDR3 loop spans 15 amino acids. The J segment lost 5 bases and the V segment lost 5 bases, leaving 7 bases of the junction unmatched. Germline V gene sequence: CDR1 SGHVS, CDR2 FNYEAQ. As DNA, the CDR3 is TGTGCCAGCAGCCCACGGGACAGGGGGGCGACTGAAGCTTTCTTT. Translated, it gives CASSPRDRGATEAFF. Using reference TRBV7-6 and TRBJ1-1 for the parts outside the CDR3, the full variable domain is GAGVSQSPRYKVTKRGQDVALRCDPISGHVSLYWYRQALGQGPEFLTYFNYEAQQDKSGLPNDRFSAERPEGSISTLTIQRTEQRDSAMYRCASSPRDRGATEAFFGQGTRLTVV.

The gene calls are TRBV7-8 and TRBJ1-3; perhaps TRBD1 as D (5 bases). Germline V gene sequence: CDR1 SGHVS, CDR2 FQNEAQ. Trimming stripped 1 base from V and 0 bases from J, with 13 bases between. This CDR3 region has 17 residues. The CDR3 region is CASSLVSGNPSGNTIYF. The CDR3 DNA is TGTGCCAGCAGCTTAGTGTCAGGGAACCCCTCTGGAAACACCATATATTTT.

This chain uses TRBV19 with TRBJ1-1; a possible D gene is TRBD1 (5 bases). The germline V and J ends were trimmed by 7 bases and 1 base, with 16 bases remaining between them. The CDR3 sequence is 15 residues long. Germline V gene lookup returns CDR1 LNHDA and CDR2 SQIVND (reference sequence). The CDR3 region is CASMKRGPSNTEAFF. CDR3 in DNA: TGTGCCAGTATGAAAAGGGGTCCCTCGAACACTGAAGCTTTCTTT. The entire variable domain, with the rest obtained from reference TRBV19 and TRBJ1-1, is as follows: DGGITQSPKYLFRKEGQNVTLSCEQNLNHDAMYWYRQDPGQGLRLIYYSQIVNDFQKGDIAEGYSVSREKKESFPLTVTSAQKNPTAFYLCASMKRGPSNTEAFFGQGTRLTVV.